This entry lists 23 T cell receptor beta chains sequenced from one sample in a study of CD8 T cells in ankylosing spondylitis. Points from the study as a whole: Blood from ankylosing spondylitis patients appeared to carry a characteristic roughly eight-variant TCR beta motif.

No antigen has been identified for these receptors. One entry per CDR3 protein, called by TCRdb with MiXCR from the 5' RACE reads. The sample carries fewer than 550,000 distinct CDR3 sequences, approximately 5% recorded once. The sequenced material came from blood, either unsorted or a sorted T cell fraction (not recorded which). The source is a male donor with ankylosing spondylitis.

At least ten counts were recorded for this clonotype. The gene calls are TRBV29-1 and TRBJ2-7; TRBD1 or TRBD2 may be the D gene (6 bases each). Germline V gives CDR1 SQVTM, CDR2 ANQGSEA. V lost 5 bases and J 8 bases, leaving 25 bases between the germline ends. This CDR3 region has 15 residues. The CDR3 bases are TGCAGCGTTCCCACAAAGGGGGGTAGGCCCAAAAAGCAGTACTTC. As protein: CSVPTKGGRPKKQYF.

This clonotype was recorded at least ten times. CDR3 amino acids: CSVSGRTTYEQYF. In DNA form, the CDR3 reads TGCAGCGTTTCTGGCAGGACTACCTACGAGCAGTACTTC. The chain combines TRBV29-1 with TRBJ2-7, with D tentatively TRBD2 (6 bases). Trimming stripped 5 bases from V and 2 bases from J, with 13 bases between. The germline CDR1 and CDR2 sequences are SQVTM and ANQGSEA. The CDR3 loop spans 13 amino acids.

In this sample, this clonotype turned up many times. The gene calls are TRBV10-3 and TRBJ2-7; 9 bases map to TRBD1. Germline CDR1 reads ENHRY; CDR2 reads SYGVKD. This CDR3 region has 14 residues. V was pared by 5 bases and J by 4 bases, with 6 bases of the junction left unmatched. In nucleotides, the CDR3 is TGTGCCATCAGTCCGGGACAGGGTGTTTACGAGCAGTACTTC. It is translated as CAISPGQGVYEQYF.

This clonotype was recorded a few times. The V gene is TRBV4-3, the J gene TRBJ2-1; D remains ambiguous. V shed 1 base and J shed 4 bases, with 11 bases lying between them. The CDR3 runs 15 residues. In germline, CDR1 is LGHNA, CDR2 YSLEER. The CDR3 protein is CASSQVLDDYNEQFF. CDR3 nucleotide sequence: TGCGCCAGCAGCCAAGTTCTGGACGATTACAATGAGCAGTTCTTC.

This clonotype was found many times. This chain connects TRBV6-5 to TRBJ2-1; 10 nucleotides agree with TRBD2. Germline loops: CDR1 MNHEY, CDR2 SVGAGI. With V trimmed by 1 base and J by 7 bases, 7 bases remained unmatched. The CDR3 spans 16 residues. CDR3 sequence: CASSYLGLAGVNEQFF. In DNA form, the CDR3 reads TGTGCCAGCAGTTACTTGGGGCTAGCGGGAGTAAATGAGCAGTTCTTC.

This clonotype was picked up many times. This sequence joins TRBV5-1 and TRBJ1-4; TRBD1 might be the D (5 bases). V was shortened by 5 bases and J by 5 bases, with 13 bases between the two germline ends. The CDR3 is 14 amino acids. The germline V gene has CDR1 SGHRS and CDR2 YFSETQ. This CDR3 reads CASSSRDWNEKLFF. The CDR3 nucleotides read TGCGCCAGCAGTTCCCGGGACTGGAATGAAAAACTGTTTTTT.

Many counts were recorded for this clonotype. The CDR3 spells CSARQGVGYNEQFF. The CDR3 region has the DNA TGCAGTGCCAGACAGGGGGTAGGATACAATGAGCAGTTCTTC. This sequence joins TRBV20-1 and TRBJ2-1; 9 bases match TRBD1. Looked up from germline, CDR1 is DFQATT and CDR2 is SNEGSKA (reference sequence). This CDR3 contains 14 residues. The trim removed 6 bases at V and 4 bases at J, leaving 7 bases unmatched.

This clonotype has at least ten counts. The chain is built from TRBV4-1 and TRBJ2-7, with 12 positions matching TRBD2. After removal of 0 bases from V and 4 bases from J, the junction contained 10 bases not matched to a gene. Germline loops: CDR1 MGHRA, CDR2 YSYEKL. The CDR3 consists of 18 residues. This chain's CDR3 is CASSQDPSGRALVYEQYF. As DNA, the CDR3 is TGCGCCAGCAGCCAAGACCCTAGCGGGAGGGCCCTCGTATACGAGCAGTACTTC.

This clonotype occurred many times. The rearrangement joins TRBV24-1 to TRBJ1-1, with D possibly matching TRBD1 (6 bases). The V end was cut by 5 bases, the J end by 1 base, with 13 bases between. Germline CDR1 KGHDR, CDR2 SFDVKD. The CDR3 contains 15 residues. The CDR3 nucleotides are TGTGCCACCAGTGCCACGGGGGCAGAGAACACTGAAGCTTTCTTT. Encoded protein: CATSATGAENTEAFF.

A few counts support this clonotype. The CDR3 is CASTPVDWYNEQFF. The CDR3 DNA follows: TGTGCCAGCACCCCGGTGGACTGGTACAATGAGCAGTTCTTC. The rearrangement links TRBV6-1 to TRBJ2-1, with D possibly TRBD2 on 5 matching bases. This CDR3 region has 14 residues. Germline V CDR1 and CDR2: MNHNS, SASEGT. The V end was cut by 7 bases, the J end by 4 bases, with 14 bases between.

This sequence joins TRBV7-9 and TRBJ2-7; D gene ambiguous. The germline V gene has CDR1 SEHNR and CDR2 FQNEAQ (reference sequence). The germline V and J ends were trimmed by 1 base and 4 bases, with 11 bases remaining between them. The CDR3 has 14 amino acids. The CDR3 DNA sequence: TGTGCCAGCAGCTTAGGGCAGAACTTATACGAGCAGTACTTC. It codes for CASSLGQNLYEQYF.

This clonotype was counted at least ten times. This chain uses TRBV5-1 with TRBJ1-5, with 8 nucleotides matching TRBD1. From germline, CDR1 is SGHRS and CDR2 YFSETQ. The trim removed 0 bases at V and 3 bases at J, leaving 2 bases unmatched. The CDR3 spans 15 residues. The CDR3 sequence: CASSLDRGDNQPQHF. CDR3 sequence (DNA): TGCGCCAGCAGCTTGGACAGGGGGGACAATCAGCCCCAGCATTTT.

The V gene is TRBV7-8, the J gene TRBJ2-7; 12 bases map to TRBD2. This CDR3 spans 18 amino acids. V gave up 1 base and J gave up 4 bases; unmatched junction bases: 11. Germline V gene lookup returns CDR1 SGHVS and CDR2 FQNEAQ. CDR3 coding DNA: TGTGCCAGCAGCTTAGGGCTAGCGGGAGGGCCCACGGGATACGAGCAGTACTTC. This translates into CASSLGLAGGPTGYEQYF.

There are many counts of this clonotype. This chain joins TRBV28 and TRBJ1-1, with D hard to call. Trimming took 3 bases from V and 7 from J, leaving 18 bases between them. The CDR3 runs 15 residues. The V gene's germline CDR1 is MDHEN and CDR2 SYDVKM. The CDR3 loop is CASSFPSGGFDEAFF. CDR3 nucleotide sequence: TGTGCCAGCAGTTTCCCCTCAGGAGGGTTTGATGAAGCTTTCTTT.

This clonotype was observed at least ten times. V is TRBV6-1 and J is TRBJ2-7, with TRBD1 matching over 9 bases. Losses at the gene ends were 7 bases for V and 2 bases for J; bases not matched to a gene: 9. CDR1 and CDR2 (germline): MNHNS, SASEGT. The CDR3 totals 15 residues. CDR3 region: CASKTPGTGTYEQYF. Here the CDR3 DNA reads TGTGCCAGCAAAACTCCCGGGACAGGGACCTACGAGCAGTACTTC.

This clonotype was counted at least ten times. The chain recombines TRBV7-9 with TRBJ1-2, with no clear D. This CDR3 region has 12 residues. CDR1 is SEHNR and CDR2 is FQNEAQ in the germline V gene (reference sequence). Trimming took 5 bases from V and 4 from J, leaving 8 bases between them. CDR3: CASSPHIYGYTF. In DNA form, the CDR3 reads TGTGCCAGCAGCCCCCACATCTATGGCTACACCTTC.

This chain connects TRBV9 to TRBJ2-1; a possible D gene is TRBD2 (5 bases). The CDR3 consists of 13 residues. Germline CDR1 reads SGDLS; CDR2 reads YYNGEE. Trimming stripped 4 bases from V and 14 bases from J, with 19 bases between. CDR3: CASSPPARGSKFF. Written as DNA, the CDR3 is TGTGCCAGCAGCCCCCCTGCACGAGGGTCGAAGTTCTTC.

This clonotype was counted many times. The CDR3: CASSGEQGLHTQYF. As DNA, the CDR3 is TGTGCCAGCAGCGGCGAGCAGGGATTGCATACGCAGTATTTT. The chain has TRBV9 and TRBJ2-3; maybe TRBD1 (5 bases). Germline assignment: CDR1 SGDLS and CDR2 YYNGEE. V lost 3 bases, J lost 7 bases, and 15 bases lay in between. There are 14 residues in the CDR3.

This clonotype was detected many times. The chain recombines TRBV29-1 with TRBJ1-2; 8 bases map to TRBD1. The CDR3 has 16 amino acids. Germline CDR1 is SQVTM and CDR2 is ANQGSEA. V dropped 5 bases and J dropped 5; count of bases not matched to a gene: 16. CDR3 amino acids: CSVLPRHIDRGYGYTF. The DNA for the CDR3 is TGCAGCGTTCTCCCCCGCCATATAGACAGGGGATATGGCTACACCTTC.

There are many counts of this clonotype. This chain joins TRBV20-1 and TRBJ2-7; D assignment may be TRBD1 or TRBD2 (5 bases each). This CDR3 region has 11 residues. Germline V gives CDR1 DFQATT, CDR2 SNEGSKA (reference sequence). The germline V and J ends were trimmed by 3 bases and 5 bases, with 8 bases remaining between them. Here the CDR3 reads CSASEGHEQYF. CDR3 in DNA: TGCAGTGCTAGCGAGGGGCACGAGCAGTACTTC.

The chain carries TRBV6-2 or TRBV6-3 and TRBJ2-1; D is undetermined. The CDR3 totals 15 residues. Per the germline V gene, CDR1 is MNHEY and CDR2 is SVGEGT. V was trimmed by 0 bases and J by 6 bases, leaving 12 bases between them. This chain's CDR3 is CASSYSKVSTNEQFF. The CDR3 nucleotides read TGTGCCAGCAGTTACTCGAAAGTAAGCACCAATGAGCAGTTCTTC.

This clonotype has more than one count but fewer than ten. V gene TRBV5-1 combines with J gene TRBJ2-7, with a weak D call TRBD1 (6 bases). V lost 2 bases and J 0 bases, leaving 12 bases between the germline ends. The CDR3 is made up of 15 amino acids. In germline, CDR1 is SGHRS, CDR2 YFSETQ. The CDR3 DNA is TGCGCCAGCAGCTTAACAGGGATCAGCTCCTACGAGCAGTACTTC. Encoded protein: CASSLTGISSYEQYF.

Many counts were recorded for this clonotype. The genes are TRBV29-1 and TRBJ2-5; no reliable D call. This CDR3 contains 10 residues. Looked up from germline, CDR1 is SQVTM and CDR2 is ANQGSEA. The V end lost 4 bases, the J end lost 3 bases, and 3 bases lay between the germline ends. The CDR3 protein is CSVGEETQYF. In DNA, the CDR3 is TGCAGCGTTGGGGAAGAGACCCAGTACTTC.